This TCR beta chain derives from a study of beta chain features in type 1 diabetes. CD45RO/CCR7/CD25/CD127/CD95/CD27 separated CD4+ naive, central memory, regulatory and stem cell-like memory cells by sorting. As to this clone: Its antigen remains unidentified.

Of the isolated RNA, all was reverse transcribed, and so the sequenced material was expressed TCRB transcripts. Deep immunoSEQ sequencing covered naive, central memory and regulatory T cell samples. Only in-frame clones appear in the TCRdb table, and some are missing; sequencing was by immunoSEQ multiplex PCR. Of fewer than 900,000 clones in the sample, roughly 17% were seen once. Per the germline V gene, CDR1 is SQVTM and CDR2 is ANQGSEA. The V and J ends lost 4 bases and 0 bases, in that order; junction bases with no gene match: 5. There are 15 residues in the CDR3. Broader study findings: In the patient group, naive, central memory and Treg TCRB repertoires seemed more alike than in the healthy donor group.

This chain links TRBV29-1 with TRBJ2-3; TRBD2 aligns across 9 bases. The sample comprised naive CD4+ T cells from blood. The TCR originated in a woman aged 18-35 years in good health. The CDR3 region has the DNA TGCAGCGTTGTTAGAGCGGGAGGTAGCACAGATACGCAGTATTTT. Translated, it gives CSVVRAGGSTDTQYF.